The 4 T cell receptor beta chains below were found in one sample sequenced in a study of technical replicates of blood from a handful of donors. Assay: immunoSEQ multiplex PCR; the TCRdb copy retains only in-frame clones and omits some. The table lists 55,000 to 65,000 clones, around 93% of them singletons. What was sequenced was PBMCs. The receptors come from a human donor in good health. Some clones in this sample may be carry-over from other donors' samples.

This chain links TRBV5-1 with TRBJ1-5; D is uncertain. V lost 4 bases and J lost 5, with 13 bases in between. The CDR3 is 14 amino acids. Germline CDR1 reads SGHRS; CDR2 reads YFSETQ. CDR3: CASSKTPNDQPQHF. CDR3 DNA sequence: TGCGCCAGCAGCAAAACTCCGAACGATCAGCCCCAGCATTTT.

The CDR3 sequence is CASSPAGTLNEQFF. The CDR3 DNA reads TGTGCCAGCAGCCCCGCTGGGACACTCAATGAGCAGTTCTTC. The chain is built from TRBV9 and TRBJ2-1, with a possible D match to TRBD1 (6 bases). Trimming stripped 4 bases from V and 6 bases from J, with 14 bases between. The CDR3 extends over 14 amino acids. CDR1 is SGDLS, CDR2 YYNGEE, per germline.

This chain joins TRBV7-2 and TRBJ2-5; 9 bases are a match to TRBD1. Trimming cost V 4 bases and J 5 bases; bases outside gene matches: 14. Germline CDR1 is SGHTA and CDR2 is FQGNSA. The CDR3 contains 17 residues. For the CDR3, the DNA is TGTGCCAGCAGCTCTCTAATCACCGGGACAGGGTACGAGACCCAGTACTTC. Protein sequence: CASSSLITGTGYETQYF.

This rearrangement joins TRBV9 to TRBJ2-5, with TRBD2 matching over 11 bases. CDR3 size: 17 residues. CDR1 and CDR2 (germline): SGDLS, YYNGEE. Trimming cost V 2 bases and J 2 bases; bases outside gene matches: 8. This chain's CDR3 is CASSVSPSGGRQETQYF. Here the CDR3 DNA reads TGTGCCAGCAGCGTTAGTCCTAGCGGGGGGCGTCAAGAGACCCAGTACTTC.